A selection of T cell receptor beta chains follows, all from one sample in a study of early T cells in non-severe SARS-CoV-2 infection. TCRdb re-analysed the 5' RACE reads in MiXCR, keeping a single row per CDR3 protein. The sample yields tens of thousands of distinct CDR3 sequences, about 5.3% seen once. Sequencing was done on a sample of whole blood. These receptors were collected from an adult who was a healthcare worker with PCR-confirmed SARS-CoV-2 infection or an uninfected control (not recorded which). CDR3s include the opening cysteine and the closing phenylalanine or tryptophan. Each record gives: CDR3 length, V gene, J gene, clone size, D gene, CDR3 protein, CDR3 DNA. The D gene is left open where the match is weak. Only some rows state a clone size, as once, few, many or a class for expanded clones.

17	TRBV20-1	TRBJ2-1	NA	TRBD2	CSAPGPFLAGADNEQFF	TGCAGTGCTCCCGGCCCTTTCCTAGCGGGAGCGGACAATGAGCAGTTCTTC
13	TRBV20-1	TRBJ1-1	many	TRBD1	CSAAGTGDTEAFF	TGCAGTGCCGCCGGGACAGGGGATACTGAAGCTTTCTTT
15	TRBV7-6	TRBJ2-1	NA	NA	CASSLRGGLYNEQFF	TGTGCCAGCAGCCTGAGGGGGGGTTTGTATAATGAGCAGTTCTTC
14	TRBV12-3/TRBV12-4	TRBJ2-5	many	NA	CASSLAGGEETQYF	TGTGCCAGCAGTTTAGCTGGGGGCGAAGAGACCCAGTACTTC
15	TRBV5-1	TRBJ1-5	many	TRBD1	CASSLGQGWNQPQHF	TGCGCCAGCAGCTTGGGACAGGGGTGGAATCAGCCCCAGCATTTT
14	TRBV12-3/TRBV12-4	TRBJ2-3	many	TRBD1	CASSFDRVADTQYF	TGTGCCAGCAGTTTCGACAGGGTGGCAGATACGCAGTATTTT
14	TRBV28	TRBJ2-1	many	TRBD1	CASSPGTGGLGGFF	TGTGCCAGCAGTCCCGGGACAGGGGGCCTGGGAGGGTTCTTC
14	TRBV20-1	TRBJ1-3	medium-sized	NA	CSALDGNSGNTIYF	TGCAGTGCTCTTGACGGGAACTCTGGAAACACCATATATTTT
15	TRBV7-8	TRBJ1-2	many	NA	CASSLRRSSNYGYTF	TGTGCCAGCAGCTTAAGGCGGTCTTCGAACTATGGCTACACCTTC
14	TRBV7-2	TRBJ2-7	few	NA	CASSLALGHYEQYF	TGTGCCAGCAGCTTAGCCCTGGGGCACTACGAGCAGTACTTC
14	TRBV20-1	TRBJ2-1	many	TRBD1	CSARGTGGYNEQFF	TGCAGTGCTAGGGGGACAGGGGGGTACAATGAGCAGTTCTTC
12	TRBV7-9	TRBJ2-7	many	NA	CASSSTSYEQYF	TGTGCCAGCAGCTCCACCTCCTACGAGCAGTACTTC
17	TRBV20-1	TRBJ2-1	many	NA	CSARDRGARSSYNEQFF	TGCAGTGCTAGAGATCGGGGTGCCAGGAGCTCCTACAATGAGCAGTTCTTC
14	TRBV6-1	TRBJ2-3	many	NA	CASSEAPGTDTQYF	TGTGCCAGCAGTGAAGCCCCGGGCACAGATACGCAGTATTTT
13	TRBV4-3	TRBJ1-6	NA	NA	CASSLGLNSPLHF	TGCGCCAGCAGCCTGGGCCTTAATTCACCCCTCCACTTT
17	TRBV4-1	TRBJ2-1	many	TRBD2	CASSQDLSGSGKNEQFF	TGCGCCAGCAGCCAAGACCTTAGCGGGAGCGGGAAAAATGAGCAGTTCTTC
11	TRBV7-2	TRBJ2-1	many	NA	CASSPFNEQFF	TGTGCCAGCAGCCCATTCAATGAGCAGTTCTTC
13	TRBV20-1	TRBJ2-3	few	TRBD2	CSASSGRALEKYF	TGCAGTGCTAGTAGCGGGAGGGCCCTTGAGAAGTATTTT
18	TRBV18	TRBJ2-1	many	NA	CASSPPGGRMGSYNEQFF	TGTGCCAGCTCACCACCAGGGGGAAGAATGGGTTCCTACAATGAGCAGTTCTTC
17	TRBV6-6	TRBJ2-2	many	TRBD2	CASRGPGLAGGAGELFF	TGTGCCAGCAGAGGTCCGGGGCTAGCGGGAGGGGCCGGGGAGCTGTTTTTT
11	TRBV20-1	TRBJ2-4	NA	NA	CSAKDLDIQYF	TGCAGTGCCAAAGACCTAGACATTCAGTACTTC
15	TRBV18	TRBJ1-5	many	TRBD1	CASSGTGAANQPQHF	TGTGCCAGCTCCGGGACAGGGGCGGCCAATCAGCCCCAGCATTTT
15	TRBV21-1	TRBJ2-7	many	NA	CASSHKRGRAEEQYF	TGTGCCAGCAGCCACAAAAGGGGCAGGGCGGAGGAGCAGTACTTC
17	TRBV7-2	TRBJ2-3	many	TRBD2	CASSLGLAGGRTDTQYF	TGTGCCAGCAGCTTAGGTTTAGCGGGGGGTCGCACAGATACGCAGTATTTT
15	TRBV28	TRBJ2-7	few	NA	CASRRPGTGMYEQYF	TGTGCCAGCAGGAGACCCGGAACAGGGATGTACGAGCAGTACTTC
13	TRBV7-2	TRBJ2-1	few	TRBD2	CASSLASGGEQFF	TGTGCCAGCAGCTTAGCTAGCGGGGGTGAGCAGTTCTTC
14	TRBV7-9	TRBJ1-6	NA	NA	CASSLARWNSPLHF	TGTGCCAGCAGCTTAGCGCGATGGAATTCACCCCTCCACTTT
15	TRBV20-1	TRBJ2-3	many	NA	CSATPGAYSTDTQYF	TGCAGTGCTACGCCGGGAGCTTATAGCACAGATACGCAGTATTTT
14	TRBV30	TRBJ2-1	few	NA	CAWRLAGTHNEQFF	TGTGCCTGGAGACTCGCCGGAACACACAATGAGCAGTTCTTC
13	TRBV7-9	TRBJ1-5	many	NA	CASSLLGWQPQHF	TGTGCCAGCAGCTTATTGGGATGGCAGCCCCAGCATTTT
16	TRBV7-6	TRBJ2-5	NA	NA	CASNPKRGTVEETQYF	TGTGCCAGCAACCCAAAGCGGGGGACAGTCGAAGAGACCCAGTACTTC
14	TRBV5-1	TRBJ2-2	many	NA	CASSRDSLTGELFF	TGCGCCAGCTCTCGGGACTCTCTGACCGGGGAGCTGTTTTTT
15	TRBV27	TRBJ1-5	few	TRBD1	CASRTGTGISQPQHF	TGTGCCAGCAGAACCGGGACAGGGATTAGTCAGCCCCAGCATTTT
17	TRBV10-3	TRBJ2-1	few	TRBD2	CAISESKGGSSYNEQFF	TGTGCCATCAGTGAGTCGAAGGGCGGGAGCTCCTACAATGAGCAGTTCTTC
13	TRBV7-9	TRBJ1-1	many	NA	CASSSRMNTEAFF	TGTGCCAGCAGCTCCCGGATGAACACTGAAGCTTTCTTT
16	TRBV7-2	TRBJ2-5	few	TRBD2	CASSLVASGGQETQYF	TGTGCCAGCAGCTTAGTAGCTAGCGGGGGGCAAGAGACCCAGTACTTC
14	TRBV6-2/TRBV6-3	TRBJ2-5	many	TRBD1	CASSLLQGVETQYF	TGTGCCAGCAGTCTCCTACAGGGGGTCGAGACCCAGTACTTC
13	TRBV20-1	TRBJ2-4	many	NA	CSARGLAKNIQYF	TGCAGTGCTAGAGGCCTAGCCAAAAACATTCAGTACTTC
15	TRBV7-9	TRBJ2-3	few	NA	CASSGTGTPGPTQYF	TGTGCCAGCAGCGGGACCGGGACCCCGGGCCCCACGCAGTATTTT
16	TRBV12-3/TRBV12-4	TRBJ2-3	large	TRBD2	CASSSTSGGSTDTQYF	TGTGCCAGCAGTTCAACTAGCGGGGGGAGCACAGATACGCAGTATTTT
14	TRBV5-1	TRBJ2-3	many	NA	CASSVQGTIDTQYF	TGCGCCAGCAGCGTACAAGGGACCATCGATACGCAGTATTTT
16	TRBV6-6	TRBJ2-5	NA	TRBD2	CASSYTRTSGGETQYF	TGTGCCAGCAGTTACACCCGGACTAGCGGGGGGGAGACCCAGTACTTC
13	TRBV7-2	TRBJ1-5	NA	NA	CASSLEAQQPQHF	TGTGCCAGCAGCTTAGAGGCCCAACAGCCCCAGCATTTT
12	TRBV9	TRBJ2-1	many	NA	CASSVVRNEQFF	TGTGCCAGCAGCGTGGTACGTAATGAGCAGTTCTTC
13	TRBV10-3	TRBJ1-1	NA	TRBD1	CAIGQGMNTEAFF	TGTGCCATCGGACAGGGAATGAACACTGAAGCTTTCTTT
16	TRBV6-5	TRBJ2-3	many	TRBD2	CASSPQPGLATDTQYF	TGTGCCAGCAGCCCACAACCGGGACTAGCGACAGATACGCAGTATTTT
17	TRBV7-9	TRBJ2-3	many	TRBD2	CASIDGLAEIRGDTQYF	TGTGCCAGCATCGACGGACTAGCGGAAATCAGAGGGGATACGCAGTATTTT
19	TRBV2	TRBJ2-2	few	TRBD2	CASSEARPASGIGAGELFF	TGTGCCAGCAGTGAAGCGAGACCCGCGAGCGGGATTGGGGCCGGGGAGCTGTTTTTT
15	TRBV5-4	TRBJ1-1	few	NA	CASSRGRQMNTEAFF	TGTGCCAGCAGCCGGGGCCGACAGATGAACACTGAAGCTTTCTTT
16	TRBV19	TRBJ2-1	many	NA	CASSIGGLAVNNEQFF	TGTGCCAGTAGTATAGGTGGCCTAGCCGTTAACAATGAGCAGTTCTTC
17	TRBV12-2	TRBJ2-3	many	NA	CARSDTGTNWSGDTQYF	TGTGCAAGGAGCGACACAGGGACTAATTGGTCCGGAGATACGCAGTATTTT
11	TRBV12-3/TRBV12-4	TRBJ2-1	many	NA	CASSIRNEQFF	TGTGCCAGCAGTATAAGGAATGAGCAGTTCTTC
15	TRBV25-1	TRBJ1-3	NA	NA	CASRTSGGIGNTIYF	TGTGCCAGCAGAACCTCCGGCGGTATTGGAAACACCATATATTTT